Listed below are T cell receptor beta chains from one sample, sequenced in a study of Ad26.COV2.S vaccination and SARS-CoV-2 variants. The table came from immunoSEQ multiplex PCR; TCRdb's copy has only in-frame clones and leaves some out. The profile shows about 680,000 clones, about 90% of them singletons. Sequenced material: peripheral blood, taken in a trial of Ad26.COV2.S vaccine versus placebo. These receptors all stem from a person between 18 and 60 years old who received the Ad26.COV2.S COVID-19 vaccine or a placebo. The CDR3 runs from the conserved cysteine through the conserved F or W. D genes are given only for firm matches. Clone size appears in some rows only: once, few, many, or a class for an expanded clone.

TGTGCCAGCAGCTTGGCCTCCGGGACCCCTAATCAGCCCCAGCATTTT,CASSLASGTPNQPQHF,NA,TRBV5-6,NA,TRBJ1-5
TGTGCCACCAGCCAGGGGGGTAGCAATCAGCCCCAGCATTTT,CATSQGGSNQPQHF,NA,TRBV24-1,TRBD1,TRBJ1-5
TGTGCCAGCAGCCTAACCGGGACCACCACAGATACGCAGTATTTT,CASSLTGTTTDTQYF,NA,TRBV5-4,NA,TRBJ2-3
TGTGCCAGCAGCGTCGTAGCGGGGGGGCAAGAGACCCAGTACTTC,CASSVVAGGQETQYF,NA,TRBV9,TRBD2,TRBJ2-5
TGCGCCAGCAGTGGTACAGGGAAAAGCTACAATGAGCAGTTCTTC,CASSGTGKSYNEQFF,NA,TRBV10-2,NA,TRBJ2-1
TGTGCCAGCAGTCTAGCGGGAGGGACAGATACGCAGTATTTT,CASSLAGGTDTQYF,NA,TRBV25-1,TRBD2,TRBJ2-3
TGTGCCAGCAGCTTAGTCGGGGAGACCCAGTACTTC,CASSLVGETQYF,NA,TRBV7-9,NA,TRBJ2-5
TGTGCCAGCAGCTTACAGGGGAAAGAGACCCAGTACTTC,CASSLQGKETQYF,NA,TRBV11-3,NA,TRBJ2-5
TGTGCCAGCAGCCACGGGGCGGGGGGGAAGGAGACCCAGTACTTC,CASSHGAGGKETQYF,NA,TRBV3-1/TRBV3-2,TRBD2,TRBJ2-5
TGTGCCAGCAGTCCCTACAGGCTCAGCTCCTATAATTCACCCCTCCACTTT,CASSPYRLSSYNSPLHF,NA,TRBV28,NA,TRBJ1-6
TGCGCCAGCAGCCGAGGGAGGGCGGGCACTGAGCAGTTCTTC,CASSRGRAGTEQFF,NA,TRBV5-1,TRBD2,TRBJ2-1
TGTGCCAGCAGTTATTGGGAGGGTAGCACAGATACGCAGTATTTT,CASSYWEGSTDTQYF,NA,TRBV6-5,TRBD2,TRBJ2-3
TGTGCCAGCAGGATTCAGGGTCTTGGGGGAAACACCATATATTTT,CASRIQGLGGNTIYF,few,TRBV2,NA,TRBJ1-3
TGTGCCAGCAGCTTAGGCCTGAGAGGAGGCACAGATACGCAGTATTTT,CASSLGLRGGTDTQYF,NA,TRBV13,NA,TRBJ2-3
TGTGCCAGCACCACCCAGGGGGGGGTGAACACTGAAGCTTTCTTT,CASTTQGGVNTEAFF,NA,TRBV2,TRBD1,TRBJ1-1
TGTGCCAGCAGTCCCTTGAGGGGGGCCCATCAGCCCCAGCATTTT,CASSPLRGAHQPQHF,few,TRBV27,NA,TRBJ1-5
TGTGCCAGCACCCCAGGGATCCATCAGCCCCAGCATTTT,CASTPGIHQPQHF,NA,TRBV7-8,NA,TRBJ1-5
TGTGCCAGCAGCGTAGAGGGAGTTGGGAATGAGCAGTTCTTC,CASSVEGVGNEQFF,NA,TRBV9,NA,TRBJ2-1
TGCAGCGTTGAGGCGGAAACGAGAACCTACAATGAGCAGTTCTTC,CSVEAETRTYNEQFF,NA,TRBV29-1,NA,TRBJ2-1
TGTGCCAGCAGTTTCGCAGGGTCCCAAAGGCATTTT,CASSFAGSQRHF,NA,TRBV12-3/TRBV12-4,NA,TRBJ1-5
TGTGCCAGCAGCTTAACTGACGACACTGAAGCTTTCTTT,CASSLTDDTEAFF,NA,TRBV7-3,NA,TRBJ1-1
TGTGCCAGCAGTGAAGCCGGGGGTCCACAGACCCAGTACTTC,CASSEAGGPQTQYF,NA,TRBV6-1,NA,TRBJ2-5
TGTGCCAGCAGTGAAGGAGGGGGGGCAGATACGCAGTATTTT,CASSEGGGADTQYF,NA,TRBV6-4,NA,TRBJ2-3
TGTGCCAGCTCCTCGGGGTCCAGGGGTACCTACGAGCAGTACTTC,CASSSGSRGTYEQYF,few,TRBV7-8,NA,TRBJ2-7
TGTGCCAGCAGCCAAGGGCAGCCAGGCACAGATACGCAGTATTTT,CASSQGQPGTDTQYF,NA,TRBV4-2,NA,TRBJ2-3
TGTGCCTTCGACAGATCCTCTGGAAACACCATATATTTT,CAFDRSSGNTIYF,NA,TRBV30,NA,TRBJ1-3
TGTGCCAGCAGTCCCGTTTGGCAGGGCATGGGAGAGACCCAGTACTTC,CASSPVWQGMGETQYF,NA,TRBV6-2/TRBV6-3,NA,TRBJ2-5
TGTGCCAGCAGCCATAGGGGGGCGCATCAGCCCCAGCATTTT,CASSHRGAHQPQHF,NA,TRBV3-1/TRBV3-2,NA,TRBJ1-5
TGTGCCAGCAGTGTGGGACAGATAAACAATGAGCAGTTCTTC,CASSVGQINNEQFF,NA,TRBV25-1,TRBD1,TRBJ2-1
TGTGCCAGCAGCTTTTGGGCCGCTGGCGGGTTAACCTACAATGAGCAGTTCTTC,CASSFWAAGGLTYNEQFF,NA,TRBV11-2,NA,TRBJ2-1
TGTGCCAGCAGTTTAGGGAACGGGTTTGGCGAGCAGTACTTC,CASSLGNGFGEQYF,NA,TRBV27,NA,TRBJ2-7
TGTGCCAGCAGCCCTACCTTGGGACAGGGTACACCAACTAATGAAAAACTGTTTTTT,CASSPTLGQGTPTNEKLFF,NA,TRBV7-8,TRBD1,TRBJ1-4
TGTGCCAGCAGTTCAAGCTGGACAGGGGGCACTGAAGCTTTCTTT,CASSSSWTGGTEAFF,NA,TRBV6-6,TRBD1,TRBJ1-1
TGTGCCAGCAGTTTAGAGGACAGGGTGGGCGAGCAGTACTTC,CASSLEDRVGEQYF,few,TRBV27,TRBD1,TRBJ2-7
TGTGCCAGCAGTACCGACTGGGGTACGCAGTATTTT,CASSTDWGTQYF,NA,TRBV6-5,NA,TRBJ2-3
TGTGCCTGGAGTACAGGACGGCCCTACGAGCAGTACTTC,CAWSTGRPYEQYF,NA,TRBV30,NA,TRBJ2-7
TGTGCCAGCAGCTTGTTAGGGACTAGCGGGGGCAGAAGCACAGATACGCAGTATTTT,CASSLLGTSGGRSTDTQYF,NA,TRBV5-8,TRBD2,TRBJ2-3
TGTGCCTGGAGTCCTCGGACAGCCTACACCTTC,CAWSPRTAYTF,NA,TRBV30,NA,TRBJ1-2
TGTGCCAGCTCCAGGGAGACGAACACCGGGGAGCTGTTTTTT,CASSRETNTGELFF,NA,TRBV18,NA,TRBJ2-2
TGTGCCAGTAGTATGGTAGCAGGGGATCAGCCCCAGCATTTT,CASSMVAGDQPQHF,NA,TRBV19,NA,TRBJ1-5
TGTGCCAGCAGTCTACAGGGGAACACTGAAGCTTTCTTT,CASSLQGNTEAFF,NA,TRBV14,NA,TRBJ1-1
TGTGCCAGCAGTTACTCGAGGATATCCTACGAGCAGTACTTC,CASSYSRISYEQYF,few,TRBV6-5,NA,TRBJ2-7
TGTGCCAGCAGTTCTGGACAGGGTATGTCTGGGGCCAACGTCCTGACTTTC,CASSSGQGMSGANVLTF,NA,TRBV28,TRBD1,TRBJ2-6
TGTGCCAGCTCACCTGGGACAGGGGACTATGGCTACACCTTC,CASSPGTGDYGYTF,NA,TRBV18,TRBD1,TRBJ1-2
TGTGCCAGTTGGGACAGGGCCAATCCCTACGAGCAGTACTTC,CASWDRANPYEQYF,NA,TRBV6-5,TRBD1,TRBJ2-7
TGTGCCTGGGGTACAGGAGTCACAGAGGCTCAGCCCCAGCATTTT,CAWGTGVTEAQPQHF,NA,TRBV30,NA,TRBJ1-5
TGCGCCAGCAGCTTGGGGACAGCCACTTACACAGATACGCAGTATTTT,CASSLGTATYTDTQYF,NA,TRBV5-1,NA,TRBJ2-3
TGCGCCAGCAGCTTGCAGGCCAGGACTGAAGCTTTCTTT,CASSLQARTEAFF,NA,TRBV5-1,NA,TRBJ1-1
TGTGCCAGCAGCCCCCGGACTAGCGGTTACAATGAGCAGTTCTTC,CASSPRTSGYNEQFF,NA,TRBV5-4,TRBD2,TRBJ2-1
TGTGCCAGTAGTTCTCCGTCGGCTAGCGGGGACGGTGAGCAGTTCTTC,CASSSPSASGDGEQFF,NA,TRBV19,TRBD2,TRBJ2-1